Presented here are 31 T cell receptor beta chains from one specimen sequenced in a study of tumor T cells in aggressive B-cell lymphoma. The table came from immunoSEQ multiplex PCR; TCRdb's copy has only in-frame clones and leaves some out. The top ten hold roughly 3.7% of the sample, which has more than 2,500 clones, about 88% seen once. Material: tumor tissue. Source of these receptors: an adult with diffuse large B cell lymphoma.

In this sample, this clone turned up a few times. The CDR3 nucleotides read TGTGCCAGCAGGCGGGTGACAGGGGACTACGAGCAGTACTTC. This sequence encodes CASRRVTGDYEQYF. The rearrangement uses TRBV6-5 and TRBJ2-7; 8 bases line up with TRBD1. From germline, CDR1 is MNHEY and CDR2 SVGAGI. The CDR3 spans 14 residues. Trimming at V came to 6 bases and at J to 3 bases, leaving 7 bases not matched to a gene.

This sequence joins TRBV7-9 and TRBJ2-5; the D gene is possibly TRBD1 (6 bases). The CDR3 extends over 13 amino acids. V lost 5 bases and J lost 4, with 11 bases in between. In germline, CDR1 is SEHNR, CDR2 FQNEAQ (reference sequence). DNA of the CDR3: TGTGCCAGCAGCCAGGGGACACTAGAGACCCAGTACTTC. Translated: CASSQGTLETQYF.

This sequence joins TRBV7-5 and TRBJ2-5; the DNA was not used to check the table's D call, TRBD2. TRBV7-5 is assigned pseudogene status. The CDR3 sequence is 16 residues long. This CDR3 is CARRPGGGRTQETQYF. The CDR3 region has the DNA TGTGCCAGAAGACCCGGCGGGGGCCGGACCCAAGAGACCCAGTACTTC.

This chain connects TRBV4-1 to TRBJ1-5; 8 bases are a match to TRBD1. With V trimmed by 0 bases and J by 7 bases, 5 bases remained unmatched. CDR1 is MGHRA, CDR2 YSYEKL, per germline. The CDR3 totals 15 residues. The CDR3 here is CASSQDNRGGQPQHF. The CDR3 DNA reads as TGCGCCAGCAGCCAAGATAACAGGGGGGGCCAGCCCCAGCATTTT.

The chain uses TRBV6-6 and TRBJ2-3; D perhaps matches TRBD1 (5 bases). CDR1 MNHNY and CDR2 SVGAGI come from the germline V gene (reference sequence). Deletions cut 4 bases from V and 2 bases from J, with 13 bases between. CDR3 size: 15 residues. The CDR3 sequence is CASSSQGTITDTQYF. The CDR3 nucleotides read TGTGCCAGCAGTTCGCAGGGCACCATCACAGATACGCAGTATTTT.

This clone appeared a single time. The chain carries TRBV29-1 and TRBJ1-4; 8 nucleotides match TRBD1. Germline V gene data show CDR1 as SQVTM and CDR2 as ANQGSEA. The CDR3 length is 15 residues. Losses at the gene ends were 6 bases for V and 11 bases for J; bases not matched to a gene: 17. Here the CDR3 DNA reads TGCAGCGTCGGAGTTCGGACAGGGTGGATGGAGAAACTGTTTTTT. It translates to CSVGVRTGWMEKLFF.

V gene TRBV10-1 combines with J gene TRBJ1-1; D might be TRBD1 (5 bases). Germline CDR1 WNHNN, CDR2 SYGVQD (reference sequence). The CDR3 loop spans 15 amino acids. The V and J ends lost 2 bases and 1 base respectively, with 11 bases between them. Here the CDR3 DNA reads TGCGCCAGCAGTGAGGGGGCAGCGGGGAACACTGAAGCTTTCTTT. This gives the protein CASSEGAAGNTEAFF.

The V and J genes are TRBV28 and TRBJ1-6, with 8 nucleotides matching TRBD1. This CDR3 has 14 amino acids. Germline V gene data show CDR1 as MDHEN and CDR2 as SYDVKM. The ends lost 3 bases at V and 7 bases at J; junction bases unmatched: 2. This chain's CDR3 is CASSFGQGNSPLHF. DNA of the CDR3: TGTGCCAGCAGTTTCGGACAGGGAAATTCACCCCTCCACTTT. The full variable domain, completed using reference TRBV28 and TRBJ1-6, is DVKVTQSSRYLVKRTGEKVFLECVQDMDHENMFWYRQDPGLGLRLIYFSYDVKMKEKGDIPEGYSVSREKKERFSLILESASTNQTSMYLCASSFGQGNSPLHFGNGTRLTVT.

The CDR3 coding sequence is TGTGCCATCCAAACCGGGACTAGCGGGGGGTTTGTCTACAATGAGCAGTTCTTC. Translated, it gives CAIQTGTSGGFVYNEQFF. The rearrangement joins TRBV11-1 to TRBJ2-1; 15 bases match TRBD2. Trimming at V came to 10 bases and at J to 3 bases, leaving 13 bases not matched to a gene. This CDR3 has 18 residues. Per germline, CDR1 SGHAT and CDR2 FQDESV (reference sequence).

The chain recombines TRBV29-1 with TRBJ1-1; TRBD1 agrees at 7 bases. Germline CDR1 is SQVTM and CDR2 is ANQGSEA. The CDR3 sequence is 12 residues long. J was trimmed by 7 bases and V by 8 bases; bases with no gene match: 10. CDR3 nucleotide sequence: TGCAGCATAAGACAGGGTGGAGGTGAAGCTTTCTTT. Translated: CSIRQGGGEAFF.

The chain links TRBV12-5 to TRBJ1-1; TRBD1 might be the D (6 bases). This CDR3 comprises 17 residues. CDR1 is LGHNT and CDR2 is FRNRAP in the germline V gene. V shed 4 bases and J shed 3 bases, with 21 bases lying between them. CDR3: CASGSYLDRLDDTEAFF. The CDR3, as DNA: TGTGCTAGTGGTTCCTATCTGGACAGATTAGATGACACTGAAGCTTTCTTT.

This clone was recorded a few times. The CDR3, as DNA: TGTGCAAGTCGCTTAGTGTGGTACAGGGATGGCAATCAGCCCCAGCATTTT. Residues: CASRLVWYRDGNQPQHF. The chain recombines TRBV12-2 with TRBJ1-5; the listed D gene, TRBD1, was not tested against the DNA. TRBV12-2 is designated a pseudogene. The CDR3 length is 17 residues.

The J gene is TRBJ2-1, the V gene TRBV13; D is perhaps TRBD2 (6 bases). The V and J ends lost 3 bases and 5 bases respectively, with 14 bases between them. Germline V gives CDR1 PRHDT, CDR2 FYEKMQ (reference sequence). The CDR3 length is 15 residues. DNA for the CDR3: TGTGCCAGCAGCTTGACGGGAGATCCCCACAATGAGCAGTTCTTC. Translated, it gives CASSLTGDPHNEQFF. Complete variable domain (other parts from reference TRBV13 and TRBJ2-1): AAGVIQSPRHLIKEKRETATLKCYPIPRHDTVYWYQQGPGQDPQFLISFYEKMQSDKGSIPDRFSAQQFSDYHSELNMSSLELGDSALYFCASSLTGDPHNEQFFGPGTRLTVL.

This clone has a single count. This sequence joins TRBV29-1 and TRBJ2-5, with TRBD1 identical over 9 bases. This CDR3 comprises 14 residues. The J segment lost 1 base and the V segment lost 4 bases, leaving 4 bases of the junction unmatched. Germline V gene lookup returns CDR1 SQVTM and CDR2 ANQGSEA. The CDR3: CSVVGTGIQETQYF. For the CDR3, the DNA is TGCAGCGTTGTGGGGACAGGGATCCAAGAGACCCAGTACTTC.

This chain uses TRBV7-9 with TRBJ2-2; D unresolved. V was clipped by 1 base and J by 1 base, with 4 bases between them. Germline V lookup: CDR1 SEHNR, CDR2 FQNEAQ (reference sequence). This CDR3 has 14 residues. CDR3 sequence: CASSLGRNTGELFF. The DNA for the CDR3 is TGTGCCAGCAGCTTAGGCAGGAACACCGGGGAGCTGTTTTTT.

This CDR3 is CASSFTGGAAYGYTF. The CDR3 DNA reads TGTGCCAGCAGCTTTACAGGGGGCGCGGCCTATGGCTACACCTTC. This chain links TRBV7-9 with TRBJ1-2; 9 bases fit TRBD1. The CDR3 totals 15 residues. J gave up 4 bases and V 3 bases, and 6 bases lay outside the gene matches. Germline V gives CDR1 SEHNR, CDR2 FQNEAQ (reference sequence).

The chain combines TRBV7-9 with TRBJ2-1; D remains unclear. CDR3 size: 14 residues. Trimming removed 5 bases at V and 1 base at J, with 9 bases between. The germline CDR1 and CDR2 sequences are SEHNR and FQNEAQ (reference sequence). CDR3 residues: CASSPVVSYNEQFF. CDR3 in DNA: TGTGCCAGCAGCCCAGTGGTTTCCTACAATGAGCAGTTCTTC.

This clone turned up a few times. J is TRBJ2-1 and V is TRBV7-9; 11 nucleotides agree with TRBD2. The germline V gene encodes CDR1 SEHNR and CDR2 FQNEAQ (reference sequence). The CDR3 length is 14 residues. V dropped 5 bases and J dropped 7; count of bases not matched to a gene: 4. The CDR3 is CASSASGRNNEQFF. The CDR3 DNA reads TGTGCCAGCAGCGCTAGCGGGAGGAATAATGAGCAGTTCTTC.

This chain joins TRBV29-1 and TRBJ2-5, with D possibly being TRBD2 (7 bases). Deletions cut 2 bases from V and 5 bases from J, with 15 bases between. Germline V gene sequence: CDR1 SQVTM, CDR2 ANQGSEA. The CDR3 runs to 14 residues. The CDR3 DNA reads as TGCAGCGTTGAATGGGGGGGGCCCGGGGAGACCCAGTACTTC. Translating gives CSVEWGGPGETQYF.

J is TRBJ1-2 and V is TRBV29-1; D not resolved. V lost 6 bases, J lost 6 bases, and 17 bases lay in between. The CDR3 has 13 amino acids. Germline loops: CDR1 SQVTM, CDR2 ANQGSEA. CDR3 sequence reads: CSVVQLSRDGYTF. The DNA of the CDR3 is TGCAGCGTCGTACAACTCTCCCGGGATGGCTACACCTTC.

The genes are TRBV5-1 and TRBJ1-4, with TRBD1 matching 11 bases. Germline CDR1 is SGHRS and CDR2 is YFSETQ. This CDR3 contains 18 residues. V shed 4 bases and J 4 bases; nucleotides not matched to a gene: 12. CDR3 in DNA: TGCGCCAGCAGCCTCAAGTCCCGGGACAGGGGGATTAATGAAAAACTGTTTTTT. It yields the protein CASSLKSRDRGINEKLFF.

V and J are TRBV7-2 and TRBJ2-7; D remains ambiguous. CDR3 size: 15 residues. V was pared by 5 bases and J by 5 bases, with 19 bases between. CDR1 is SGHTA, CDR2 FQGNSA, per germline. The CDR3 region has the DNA TGTGCCAGCAGCCCCTTGGCCCATACCCTTAACGAGCAGTACTTC. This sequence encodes CASSPLAHTLNEQYF.

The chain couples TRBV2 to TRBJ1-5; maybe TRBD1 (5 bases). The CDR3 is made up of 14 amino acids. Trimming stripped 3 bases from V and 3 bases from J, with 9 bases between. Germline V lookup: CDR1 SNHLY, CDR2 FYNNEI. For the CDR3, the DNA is TGTGCCAGCAGTGATATACAGGTCAATCAGCCCCAGCATTTT. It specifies CASSDIQVNQPQHF.

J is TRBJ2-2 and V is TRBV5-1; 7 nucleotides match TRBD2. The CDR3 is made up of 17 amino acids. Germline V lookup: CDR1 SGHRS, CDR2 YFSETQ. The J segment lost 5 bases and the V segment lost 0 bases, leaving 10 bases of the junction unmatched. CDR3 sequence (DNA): TGCGCCAGCAGCTTGGTTGCGGGGGTTACCCGAACCGGGGAGCTGTTTTTT. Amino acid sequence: CASSLVAGVTRTGELFF.

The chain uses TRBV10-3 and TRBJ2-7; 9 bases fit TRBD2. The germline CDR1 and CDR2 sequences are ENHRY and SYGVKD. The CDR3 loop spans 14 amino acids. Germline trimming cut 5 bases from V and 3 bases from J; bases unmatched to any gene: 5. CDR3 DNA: TGTGCCATCAGTATAGCGGGAGAAAGCTACGAGCAGTACTTC. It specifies CAISIAGESYEQYF.

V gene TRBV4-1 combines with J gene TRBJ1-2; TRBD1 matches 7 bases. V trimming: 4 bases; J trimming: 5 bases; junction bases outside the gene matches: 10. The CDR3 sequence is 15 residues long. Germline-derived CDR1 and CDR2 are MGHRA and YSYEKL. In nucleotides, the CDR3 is TGCGCCAGCAGCCCGGGACAGTCGATTCCATATGGCTACACCTTC. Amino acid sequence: CASSPGQSIPYGYTF.

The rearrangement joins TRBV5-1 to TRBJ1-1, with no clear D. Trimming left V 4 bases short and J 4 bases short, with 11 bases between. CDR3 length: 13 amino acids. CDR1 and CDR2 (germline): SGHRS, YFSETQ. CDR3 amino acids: CASSVAGSTEAFF. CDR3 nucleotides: TGCGCCAGCAGCGTAGCCGGGTCCACTGAAGCTTTCTTT.

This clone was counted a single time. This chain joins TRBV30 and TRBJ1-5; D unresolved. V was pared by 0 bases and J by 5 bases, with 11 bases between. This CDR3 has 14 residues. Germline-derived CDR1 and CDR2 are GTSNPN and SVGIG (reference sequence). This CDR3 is CAWSVSGNDQPQHF. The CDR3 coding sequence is TGTGCCTGGAGTGTCTCAGGTAATGATCAGCCCCAGCATTTT.

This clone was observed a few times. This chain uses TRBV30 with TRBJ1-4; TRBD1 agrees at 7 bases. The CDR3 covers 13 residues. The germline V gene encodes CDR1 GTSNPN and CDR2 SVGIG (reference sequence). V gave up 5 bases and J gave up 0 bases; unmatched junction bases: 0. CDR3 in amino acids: CAWGQATNEKLFF. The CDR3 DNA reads TGTGCCTGGGGACAGGCAACTAATGAAAAACTGTTTTTT.

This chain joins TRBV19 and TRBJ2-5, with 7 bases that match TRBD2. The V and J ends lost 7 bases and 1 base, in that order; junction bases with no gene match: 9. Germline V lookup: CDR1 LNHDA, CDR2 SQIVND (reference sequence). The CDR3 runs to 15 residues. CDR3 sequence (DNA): TGTGCCAGTAAAGACTCGGCTAGCGGCCAAGAGACCCAGTACTTC. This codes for CASKDSASGQETQYF.

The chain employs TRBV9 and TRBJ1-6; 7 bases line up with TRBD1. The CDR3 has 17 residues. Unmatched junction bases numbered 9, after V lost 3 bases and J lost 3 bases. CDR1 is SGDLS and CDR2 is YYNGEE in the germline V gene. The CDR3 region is CASSAEGQLFYNSPLHF. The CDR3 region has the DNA TGTGCCAGCAGCGCAGAGGGACAGCTTTTCTATAATTCACCCCTCCACTTT.